The clone carrying this T cell receptor beta chain was seen only a few times. The antigen remains undetermined. CDR1 and CDR2 from the germline V gene are DFQATT and SNEGSKA (reference sequence). CDR3 length equals 17 residues. The trim removed 4 bases at V and 6 bases at J, leaving 17 bases unmatched. Noted treatment: roughly 11-day PBMC culture with coronavirus spike peptide pools or control peptides (ViraFEST assay). Using peptide pools, antigen-specific T cells were expanded in ViraFEST before TCRs were sequenced. An Oncomine TCR Beta short-read assay was used to sequence the DNA from cultured CD4+ T cells. TCRdb processed the PCR reads anew with MiXCR; each CDR3 protein has one entry. The sample has around 9,400 distinct CDR3 sequences; approximately 25% are singletons. The sample comes from a study of vaccination and CD4 T cells after COVID-19. Across the whole study: Investigators drew the post-COVID samples a median about 98 days after diagnosis, with a range of 35 to 161. Control cultures were given a CEFX pool, an HIV-1 Nef pool, or no peptide.

Sequenced material: CD4+ T cells from blood, cultured in vitro, taken after SARS-CoV-2 vaccination. This receptor was obtained from a human donor who had recovered from COVID-19. The V and J genes are TRBV20-1 and TRBJ2-1, with 8 bases identical to TRBD2. This CDR3 is CSATTALAGHASNEQFF. The DNA of the CDR3 is TGCAGTGCTACGACGGCCCTAGCGGGCCACGCTTCCAATGAGCAGTTCTTC.